The entry below gives a single TCR beta chain sequence along with its context. This CDR3 is also generated by other DNA sequences in the sample. This specimen belongs to a study of blood T cell repertoires in COVID-19. Overall study: Both acute and convalescent COVID-19 samples were obtained from the United States, Italy and Spain. Nucleic acid was either cDNA or gDNA, and it came from T cells, B-cell-depleted T cells, or PBMCs.

Per the germline V gene, CDR1 is SGHTA and CDR2 is FQGNSA. There are 14 residues in the CDR3. Losses at the gene ends were 3 bases for V and 2 bases for J; bases not matched to a gene: 3. Authors' analysis steps: By means of reference gene primer amplification, nucleated cell counts were estimated. Sequencing used immunoSEQ multiplex PCR; TCRdb keeps in-frame clones, though not all of them. V, J and clone size derive from that table, while D and trimming were established from the DNA sequence. The repertoire includes around 310,000 clones, around 87% of them detected once, and roughly 1% sits in the top ten.

This chain connects TRBV7-2 to TRBJ2-7, with 8 bases identical to TRBD1. This TCR derives from a woman aged 40 to 49 with COVID-19, enrolled during active disease. Sequencing was carried out using peripheral blood. The CDR3 DNA reads as TGTGCCAGCAGCTTGGACAGGGCCGCCTACGAGCAGTACTTC. It codes for CASSLDRAAYEQYF. The variable domain in full, with the rest retrieved from reference TRBV7-2 and TRBJ2-7, is GAGVSQSPSNKVTEKGKDVELRCDPISGHTALYWYRQSLGQGLEFLIYFQGNSAPDKSGLPSDRFSAERTGGSVSTLTIQRTQQEDSAVYLCASSLDRAAYEQYFGPGTRLTVT.